The 28 T cell receptor beta chains listed next were all sequenced from one sample in a study of shared clonotypes between healthy human individuals. TCRdb's table, derived via immunoSEQ multiplex PCR, lists solely in-frame clones and lacks some. Seen here are fewer than 1 million clones, about 96% observed once, and the top ten hold less than 0.25%. Naive CD8 cells lacked CD45RO, underwent positive selection for CCR7 and left out terminally differentiated effector memory CD45RA+ cells. The specimen was naive CD8+ T cells sorted from blood. The receptor source for this set is a man aged 30 to 39 in good health.

The chain employs TRBV4-3 and TRBJ2-1; D gene uncertain. This CDR3 comprises 15 residues. V lost 0 bases and J 4 bases, leaving 10 bases between the germline ends. Looked up from germline, CDR1 is LGHNA and CDR2 is YSLEER. The chain's CDR3 is CASSQDRAGYNEQFF. In DNA, the CDR3 is TGCGCCAGCAGCCAAGATCGCGCCGGGTACAATGAGCAGTTCTTC.

This clone was seen just once. J is TRBJ2-7 and V is TRBV5-6, with D unclear. Per the germline V gene, CDR1 is SGHDT and CDR2 is YYEEEE. This CDR3 region has 13 residues. The ends were cut back, 0 bases at V and 5 bases at J, with 9 bases in the middle. DNA for the CDR3: TGTGCCAGCAGCTTGGTAGGTGGGGACGAGCAGTACTTC. Its translation: CASSLVGGDEQYF.

As regards this clone: The identical CDR3 is also encoded by other nucleotide sequences in the sample. The V gene is TRBV19, the J gene TRBJ2-3; 10 bases are shared with TRBD2. The V gene's germline CDR1 is LNHDA and CDR2 SQIVND (reference sequence). The V gene end was trimmed by 9 bases and the J gene end by 2 bases; junction bases not matched to a gene: 2. There are 13 residues in the CDR3. The chain's CDR3 is CASGLAATDTQYF. CDR3 DNA sequence: TGTGCCAGCGGACTAGCGGCCACAGATACGCAGTATTTT.

The chain carries TRBV4-2 and TRBJ1-1, with D hard to call. Trimming removed 1 base from V and 2 bases from J, with 5 bases in between. The CDR3 is made up of 13 amino acids. Germline V gives CDR1 LGHNA, CDR2 YNFKEQ. The CDR3: CASSQGVNTEAFF. The CDR3 DNA follows: TGTGCCAGCAGCCAAGGGGTTAACACTGAAGCTTTCTTT.

The CDR3 sequence: CSVEDFPGQNTEAFF. The CDR3 coding sequence is TGCAGCGTTGAAGATTTCCCGGGACAAAACACTGAAGCTTTCTTT. The chain couples TRBV29-1 to TRBJ1-1, with D possibly being TRBD1 (6 bases). The CDR3 runs 15 residues. Germline V gene sequence: CDR1 SQVTM, CDR2 ANQGSEA. V gave up 0 bases and J gave up 2 bases, with 13 bases separating them.

This clone appeared a single time. Other nucleotide sequences from this sample produce the same CDR3. The chain recombines TRBV28 with TRBJ1-5; possibly TRBD1 for D (6 bases). Germline assignment: CDR1 MDHEN and CDR2 SYDVKM. This CDR3 comprises 15 residues. The V end was cut by 6 bases, the J end by 1 base, with 13 bases between. The CDR3 nucleotides read TGTGCCAGCAGGCCACAGGGAGTGAGCAATCAGCCCCAGCATTTT. Translation: CASRPQGVSNQPQHF.

A word on this clone: Other DNA sequences within the sample encode an identical CDR3. This chain links TRBV5-6 with TRBJ2-3, with D perhaps TRBD1 (5 bases). The CDR3 is 15 amino acids. Germline assignment: CDR1 SGHDT and CDR2 YYEEEE. Trimming pared 0 bases from V and 0 bases from J, leaving 8 bases between. In DNA, the CDR3 is TGTGCCAGCAGCTTGGAAGGGGCTAGCACAGATACGCAGTATTTT. Its translation: CASSLEGASTDTQYF.

The chain joins TRBV28 to TRBJ2-5; TRBD1 or TRBD2 may be the D gene (5 bases each). CDR1 and CDR2 (germline): MDHEN, SYDVKM. CDR3 length equals 13 residues. Between the trimmed V and J ends, which lost 6 bases and 5 bases, there was a span of 13 bases. DNA for the CDR3: TGTGCCAGCAGAGGAGACGGGACGGAGACCCAGTACTTC. This sequence encodes CASRGDGTETQYF.

The chain links TRBV29-1 to TRBJ2-3; TRBD1 might be the D (5 bases). The CDR3 runs 14 residues. CDR1 and CDR2 from the germline V gene are SQVTM and ANQGSEA. The V gene lost 7 bases and the J gene lost 2 bases, with 16 bases spanning the gap. The CDR3, as DNA: TGCAGCGCAGGGATCGCCCCAGCCACAGATACGCAGTATTTT. Translating gives CSAGIAPATDTQYF.

The chain carries TRBV7-9 and TRBJ2-1; TRBD2 matches at 7 bases. CDR1 is SEHNR and CDR2 is FQNEAQ in the germline V gene (reference sequence). The CDR3 has 19 residues. With V trimmed by 0 bases and J by 6 bases, 17 bases remained unmatched. CDR3 nucleotide sequence: TGTGCCAGCAGCTTAGCGTTAGAGTGGAGTATGCGGGGGATCAATGAGCAGTTCTTC. It codes for CASSLALEWSMRGINEQFF.

This chain uses TRBV18 with TRBJ1-5; 11 bases fit TRBD1. After removal of 4 bases from V and 4 bases from J, the junction contained 6 bases not matched to a gene. The CDR3 consists of 16 residues. Germline CDR1 and CDR2: KGHSH and LQKENI. The DNA for the CDR3 is TGTGCCAGCTCACGGACAGGGGGCCGATCAAATCAGCCCCAGCATTTT. It specifies CASSRTGGRSNQPQHF.

V gene TRBV29-1 combines with J gene TRBJ2-7; 7 nucleotides line up with TRBD2. Germline CDR1 and CDR2: SQVTM and ANQGSEA. CDR3 length: 14 amino acids. J gave up 4 bases and V 6 bases, and 12 bases lay outside the gene matches. CDR3 sequence reads: CSVSGLGNYYEQYF. CDR3 bases: TGCAGCGTCTCCGGACTAGGGAACTATTACGAGCAGTACTTC.

The chain combines TRBV4-1 with TRBJ1-2; D uncertain. CDR1 is MGHRA and CDR2 is YSYEKL in the germline V gene. Trimming left V 0 bases short and J 1 base short, with 3 bases between. The CDR3 is made up of 13 amino acids. The CDR3 sequence: CASSQEGNYGYTF. The CDR3 DNA reads as TGCGCCAGCAGCCAAGAGGGTAACTATGGCTACACCTTC.

The rearrangement links TRBV9 to TRBJ2-7; 9 nucleotides match TRBD1. Germline trimming cut 4 bases from V and 1 base from J; bases unmatched to any gene: 6. From germline, CDR1 is SGDLS and CDR2 YYNGEE. The CDR3 contains 15 residues. The chain's CDR3 is CASSSEGTGSYEQYF. The CDR3 DNA is TGTGCCAGCAGCTCAGAGGGGACAGGGTCCTACGAGCAGTACTTC.

The chain carries TRBV28 and TRBJ2-1; 8 bases align to TRBD2. Losses at the gene ends were 4 bases for V and 1 base for J; bases not matched to a gene: 12. Looked up from germline, CDR1 is MDHEN and CDR2 is SYDVKM. CDR3 length: 18 residues. Here the CDR3 reads CASSSLNSGIQSYNEQFF. The CDR3 DNA reads TGTGCCAGCAGTTCCCTTAATAGCGGGATCCAGTCCTACAATGAGCAGTTCTTC.

The chain employs TRBV29-1 and TRBJ2-2, with unresolved D. V was pared by 4 bases and J by 2 bases, with 8 bases between. The CDR3 is 13 residues long. Germline V gene data show CDR1 as SQVTM and CDR2 as ANQGSEA. CDR3 protein: CSVAGRNTGELFF. Written as DNA, the CDR3 is TGCAGCGTTGCCGGACGAAACACCGGGGAGCTGTTTTTT.

This clone occurred once. The rearrangement links TRBV10-3 to TRBJ2-2; 9 bases fit TRBD2. CDR3 length equals 15 residues. From germline, CDR1 is ENHRY and CDR2 SYGVKD. The trim removed 6 bases at V and 5 bases at J, leaving 7 bases unmatched. This chain's CDR3 is CAIRDTSGSTGELFF. The CDR3, as DNA: TGTGCCATCAGGGATACTAGCGGGTCGACCGGGGAGCTGTTTTTT.

V usage is TRBV9 and J usage is TRBJ2-7; D not resolved. The CDR3 spans 12 residues. V was cut by 4 bases and J by 5 bases, with 10 bases left in between. The germline CDR1 and CDR2 sequences are SGDLS and YYNGEE. In nucleotides, the CDR3 is TGTGCCAGCAGCTCGCTGAGCGACGAGCAGTACTTC. Translating it yields CASSSLSDEQYF.

The J gene is TRBJ2-7, the V gene TRBV29-1; TRBD2 might be the D (5 bases). Trimming stripped 6 bases from V and 3 bases from J, with 12 bases between. The germline V gene encodes CDR1 SQVTM and CDR2 ANQGSEA. This CDR3 comprises 12 residues. The CDR3 nucleotides read TGCAGCGTAGCGGACGGAAACTACGAGCAGTACTTC. Its protein product is CSVADGNYEQYF.

V and J are TRBV18 and TRBJ2-3; D is unresolved. The CDR3 extends over 15 amino acids. Germline assignment: CDR1 KGHSH and CDR2 LQKENI. V was shortened by 1 base and J by 5 bases, with 13 bases between the two germline ends. The DNA of the CDR3 is TGTGCCAGCTCACCACTCGGGTCCTCAGGAGATACGCAGTATTTT. Protein product: CASSPLGSSGDTQYF.

The genes are TRBV6-5 and TRBJ2-1, with a possible D match to TRBD2 (6 bases). V was clipped by 0 bases and J by 7 bases, with 16 bases between them. This CDR3 region has 16 residues. From germline, CDR1 is MNHEY and CDR2 SVGAGI. CDR3 sequence (DNA): TGTGCCAGCAGTTACTCGATCGGTGCAGGAGGGAATGAGCAGTTCTTC. It is translated as CASSYSIGAGGNEQFF.

V is TRBV2 and J is TRBJ2-7; no definite D call. This CDR3 is 13 amino acids long. CDR1 is SNHLY and CDR2 is FYNNEI in the germline V gene. Deletions cut 7 bases from V and 0 bases from J, with 10 bases between. DNA of the CDR3: TGTGCCAGCAATGGCTTGAGCTCCTACGAGCAGTACTTC. Its translation: CASNGLSSYEQYF.

The rearrangement joins TRBV27 to TRBJ2-1, with TRBD1 matching over 8 bases. The CDR3 spans 15 residues. Germline lookup yields CDR1 MNHEY and CDR2 SMNVEV (reference sequence). After removal of 3 bases from V and 8 bases from J, the junction contained 9 bases not matched to a gene. The CDR3 spells CASSFRAYRGDEQFF. The CDR3 coding sequence is TGTGCCAGCAGTTTTAGGGCCTACAGGGGGGATGAGCAGTTCTTC.

The chain employs TRBV14 and TRBJ1-1; D is unresolved. This CDR3 is 13 amino acids long. CDR1 is SGHDN, CDR2 FVKESK, per germline. V was pared by 1 base and J by 10 bases, with 13 bases between. Here the CDR3 reads CASSQGPLTRAFF. In DNA, the CDR3 is TGTGCCAGCAGCCAAGGTCCCTTAACCCGAGCTTTCTTT.

The V and J genes are TRBV5-4 and TRBJ2-7; tentatively, D is TRBD2 (5 bases). CDR3 length equals 15 residues. Trimming removed 5 bases from V and 7 bases from J, with 22 bases in between. From germline, CDR1 is SGHNT and CDR2 YYREEE (reference sequence). The CDR3 loop reads CASSRIEAAPWEQYF. The CDR3 DNA follows: TGTGCCAGCAGTCGGATTGAAGCGGCCCCATGGGAGCAGTACTTC. Based on the CDR3 plus reference TRBV5-4 and TRBJ2-7, the full variable domain is ETGVTQSPTHLIKTRGQQVTLRCSSQSGHNTVSWYQQALGQGPQFIFQYYREEENGRGNFPPRFSGLQFPNYSSELNVNALELDDSALYLCASSRIEAAPWEQYFGPGTRLTVT.

The chain combines TRBV7-9 with TRBJ2-7; no clear D. CDR1 is SEHNR, CDR2 FQNEAQ, per germline (reference sequence). The CDR3 is 13 residues long. V was trimmed by 6 bases and J by 5 bases, leaving 14 bases between them. This CDR3 reads CASSLTPENEQYF. The CDR3 DNA reads as TGTGCCAGCAGTCTGACACCCGAAAACGAGCAGTACTTC.

The J gene is TRBJ1-1, the V gene TRBV28; no reliable D call. V lost 6 bases and J lost 0, with 11 bases in between. Germline V gene sequence: CDR1 MDHEN, CDR2 SYDVKM. The CDR3 is 14 residues long. The CDR3, as DNA: TGTGCCAGCAGCCCTATGAACATGAACACTGAAGCTTTCTTT. This translates into CASSPMNMNTEAFF.

The chain recombines TRBV6-5 with TRBJ2-7; 10 nucleotides agree with TRBD1. This CDR3 has 13 amino acids. V lost 7 bases to trimming and J lost 5 bases; unmatched junction nucleotides: 5. Germline lookup yields CDR1 MNHEY and CDR2 SVGAGI. CDR3 DNA sequence: TGTGCCAGCAAAGGACAGGGGGTCCACGAGCAGTACTTC. It is translated as CASKGQGVHEQYF.